Listed below are T cell receptor beta chains from one sample, sequenced in a study of blood T cell repertoires in COVID-19. Some clones are missing from TCRdb's copy, which holds only in-frame ones; the method was immunoSEQ multiplex PCR. The data contain around 220,000 clones, about 86% of them singletons. The source material was PBMCs or T cells enriched from blood (not recorded which). Every receptor here comes from a woman aged 50 to 60 with acute COVID-19. CDR3s include the opening cysteine and the closing phenylalanine or tryptophan. A D gene is named only where the DNA matches it firmly. Expanded clones get a size class; other rows say once, few or many, or leave the size out.

V	length	J	D	size	DNA	CDR3
TRBV6-5	14	TRBJ2-1	TRBD1	-	TGTGCCACCTTTAACGGACAGGGTGGTAATGAGCAGTTCTTC	CATFNGQGGNEQFF
TRBV5-1	15	TRBJ2-5	-	-	TGCGCCAGCAAGATGGGGACGGGACTTCAAGAGACCCAGTACTTC	CASKMGTGLQETQYF
TRBV11-2	16	TRBJ2-2	TRBD2	-	TGTGCCAGCAGCTCAACTAGCGGCCTCAACACCGGGGAGCTGTTTTTT	CASSSTSGLNTGELFF
TRBV28	14	TRBJ1-2	TRBD1	once	TGTGCCAGCAGTTTGGACAGGGACCCTCATGGCTACACCTTC	CASSLDRDPHGYTF
TRBV5-1	15	TRBJ2-7	TRBD1	once	TGCGCCAGCAGTCAGACCTACCGGGACAGGGAGGAGCAGTACTTC	CASSQTYRDREEQYF
TRBV19	16	TRBJ2-4	TRBD1	-	TGTGCCAGCACACAGGGGGCCGGGAGGGCCAAAAACATTCAGTACTTC	CASTQGAGRAKNIQYF
TRBV7-2	16	TRBJ2-7	TRBD2	-	TGTGCCAGCAGCTCTCGGGAGGGGAAGACCGGGTACGAGCAGTACTTC	CASSSREGKTGYEQYF
TRBV6-1	14	TRBJ2-7	-	-	TGTGCCAGCAGTGGAACTAGGGCGGCCTACGAGCAGTACTTC	CASSGTRAAYEQYF
TRBV28	21	TRBJ2-5	-	-	TGTGCCAGCAGCCGCCTAAGACTAGATTGGGAGAACATCCGGTCCCAAGAGACCCAGTACTTC	CASSRLRLDWENIRSQETQYF
TRBV30	13	TRBJ1-1	-	-	TGTGCCTGGAGTGGCCCGGGGGATAGGGCGGCTTTCTTT	CAWSGPGDRAAFF
TRBV5-8	16	TRBJ1-2	-	-	TGTGCCAGCAGCTCTTTCGGGGGGGGACCTAACTATGGCTACACCTTC	CASSSFGGGPNYGYTF
TRBV24-1	15	TRBJ2-1	-	-	TGTGCCACCAGTGAAACCGGGACTTTCTACAATGAGCAGTTCTTC	CATSETGTFYNEQFF
TRBV29-1	13	TRBJ2-7	TRBD2	-	TGCAGCGTTGAGGGTAGCGGGACCTACGAGCAGTACTTC	CSVEGSGTYEQYF
TRBV12-3/TRBV12-4	13	TRBJ1-1	-	-	TGTGCCAGCAGTTCGGGGAGTAGAACTGAAGCTTTCTTT	CASSSGSRTEAFF
TRBV28	15	TRBJ2-7	TRBD2	-	TGTGCCAGCAGCAGAGGACTAGCGGGACTCCTCGAGCAGTACTTC	CASSRGLAGLLEQYF
TRBV6-5	14	TRBJ1-2	-	-	TGTGCCAGCAGTTGGGGGGGCGAAGTCTATGGCTACACCTTC	CASSWGGEVYGYTF
TRBV27	14	TRBJ1-2	-	few	TGTGCCAGCAGTTTAGGTTGGGGCAACTATGGCTACACCTTC	CASSLGWGNYGYTF
TRBV5-4	14	TRBJ1-1	TRBD1	-	TGTGCCAGCAGGGAAACGACAGGGGTTCCTGAAGCTTTCTTT	CASRETTGVPEAFF
TRBV27	16	TRBJ2-3	-	-	TGTGCCAGCAGTCCTAATTTGATTAGAAGCACAGATACGCAGTATTTT	CASSPNLIRSTDTQYF
TRBV7-2	14	TRBJ1-2	TRBD1	few	TGTGCCAGCAGCCTGGGACAGTCTAACTATGGCTACACCTTC	CASSLGQSNYGYTF
TRBV6-5	15	TRBJ2-7	-	-	TGTGCCAGCAGTTACTCGACAGAGAGCTCCTACGAGCAGTACTTC	CASSYSTESSYEQYF
TRBV5-1	15	TRBJ2-7	TRBD1	-	TGCGCCAGCAGCTCCATCGGGACAGCCCCCTACGAGCAGTACTTC	CASSSIGTAPYEQYF
TRBV7-9	19	TRBJ2-5	-	-	TGTGCCAGCAGCTTACGGGCGGGGGCGGACGGGAGGCCCGAGGTGACCCAGTACTTC	CASSLRAGADGRPEVTQYF
TRBV2	14	TRBJ1-2	TRBD1	-	TGTGCCAGCAGTGGTCAGACAGGGAACTATGGCTACACCTTC	CASSGQTGNYGYTF
TRBV20-1	12	TRBJ1-2	-	-	TGCAGTGCTAGTTGGGGGGTCTATGGCTACACCTTC	CSASWGVYGYTF
TRBV6-6	15	TRBJ2-7	TRBD2	-	TGTGCCAGCAGCCTAACTAGCGGGAGGGCCTACGAGCAGTACTTC	CASSLTSGRAYEQYF
TRBV7-6	15	TRBJ1-4	-	-	TGTGCCAGCAGCTTCAGACAGGCCGCGGGTGAAAAACTGTTTTTT	CASSFRQAAGEKLFF
TRBV18	17	TRBJ1-3	TRBD1	-	TGTGCCAGCTCACGAACGGGACAGGGTATAAGTGGAAACACCATATATTTT	CASSRTGQGISGNTIYF
TRBV23-1	15	TRBJ1-1	TRBD1	once	TGCGCCAGCACCCCCCCAGGGACAGGGGACACTGAAGCTTTCTTT	CASTPPGTGDTEAFF
TRBV2	16	TRBJ2-7	TRBD1	few	TGTGCCAGCAGTGAGACAGGGGGCGCAAACCCCGACGAGCAGTACTTC	CASSETGGANPDEQYF
TRBV5-6	15	TRBJ1-1	-	-	TGTGCCAGCAGCTTCCAGGGGTTTGGTAATGCTGAAGCTTTCTTT	CASSFQGFGNAEAFF
TRBV28	15	TRBJ1-1	TRBD1	-	TGTGCCAGCAGTTTGGGAGACAGGGGGTTATCTGAAGCTTTCTTT	CASSLGDRGLSEAFF
TRBV27	14	TRBJ1-1	-	-	TGTGCCAGCAGTCTATGGACAACAAACACTGAAGCTTTCTTT	CASSLWTTNTEAFF
TRBV14	16	TRBJ2-7	TRBD1	-	TGTGCCAGCAGCCAAGTGGGACAGGGGTTACCCTACGAGCAGTACTTC	CASSQVGQGLPYEQYF
TRBV28	11	TRBJ1-1	-	once	TGTGCCAGCAGTTTACGGGGGGGAGCTTTCTTT	CASSLRGGAFF
TRBV9	13	TRBJ1-1	-	few	TGTGCCAGCAGCGTAGTAGAACAGACTGAAGCTTTCTTT	CASSVVEQTEAFF
TRBV7-2	15	TRBJ2-7	TRBD1	-	TGTGCCAGCAGCTTAGGGTCAGGGGGACAGTATGAGCAGTACTTC	CASSLGSGGQYEQYF
TRBV28	14	TRBJ2-7	-	-	TGTGCCAGCAGTAGACCTAGTTCTACCTACGAGCAGTACTTC	CASSRPSSTYEQYF
TRBV19	15	TRBJ1-5	TRBD1	-	TGTGCCAGTAGCGACAGGGGTCGTGGCAATCAGCCCCAGCATTTT	CASSDRGRGNQPQHF
TRBV9	15	TRBJ2-7	-	few	TGTGCCAGCAGCCCCGAAGGGGACACCTCCTACGAGCAGTACTTC	CASSPEGDTSYEQYF
TRBV27	14	TRBJ2-7	TRBD1	-	TGTGCCAGCAGTTTGCGGACAGGCGTGAACGAGCAGTACTTC	CASSLRTGVNEQYF
TRBV6-5	14	TRBJ1-1	-	-	TGTGCCAGCAGTTTAAGTGGGGGGTACACTGAAGCTTTCTTT	CASSLSGGYTEAFF
TRBV9	12	TRBJ1-2	-	once	TGTGCCAGCAGCGTAGTTCGAGGTGGCTACACCTTC	CASSVVRGGYTF
TRBV12-3/TRBV12-4	13	TRBJ1-1	TRBD1	-	TGTGCCAGCAGACCGGGACAGACATCTGAAGCTTTCTTT	CASRPGQTSEAFF
TRBV4-3	17	TRBJ2-3	TRBD2	-	TGCGCCAGCAGCCAAGACGGGTGGCGCGGGAGGGAAGATACGCAGTATTTT	CASSQDGWRGREDTQYF
TRBV30	14	TRBJ2-2	TRBD1	-	TGTGCCTACCCCCGGGACAGGGCCACCGGGGAGCTGTTTTTT	CAYPRDRATGELFF
TRBV7-9	19	TRBJ2-3	TRBD2	-	TGTGCCAGCAGGATCGGACTAGCGCGAATGGAAGCCGGGTCAGATACGCAGTATTTT	CASRIGLARMEAGSDTQYF
TRBV9	15	TRBJ1-3	-	-	TGTGCCAGCAGCCAAACGGACTTTTCTGGAAACACCATATATTTT	CASSQTDFSGNTIYF
TRBV7-3	14	TRBJ1-1	-	few	TGTGCCAGCAGCTTAGGTCAGGCGAACACTGAAGCTTTCTTT	CASSLGQANTEAFF